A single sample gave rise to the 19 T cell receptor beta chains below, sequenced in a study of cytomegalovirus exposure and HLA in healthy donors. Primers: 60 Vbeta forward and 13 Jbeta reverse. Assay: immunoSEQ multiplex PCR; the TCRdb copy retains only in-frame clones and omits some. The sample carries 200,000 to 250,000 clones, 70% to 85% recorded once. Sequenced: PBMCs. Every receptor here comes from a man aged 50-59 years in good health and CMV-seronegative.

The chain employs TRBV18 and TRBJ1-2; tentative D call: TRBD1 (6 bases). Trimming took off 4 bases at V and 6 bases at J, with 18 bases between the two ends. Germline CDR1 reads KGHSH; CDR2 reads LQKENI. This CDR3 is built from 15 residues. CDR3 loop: CASSLRTDLRDGYTF. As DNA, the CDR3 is TGTGCCAGCTCACTTCGGACAGACCTTCGTGATGGCTACACCTTC.

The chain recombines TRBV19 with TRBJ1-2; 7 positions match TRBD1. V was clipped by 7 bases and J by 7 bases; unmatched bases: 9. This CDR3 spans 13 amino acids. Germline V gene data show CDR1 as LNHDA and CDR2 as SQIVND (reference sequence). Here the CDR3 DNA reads TGTGCCAGTACCCCGGACAGGCTCGGTGGCTACACCTTC. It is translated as CASTPDRLGGYTF.

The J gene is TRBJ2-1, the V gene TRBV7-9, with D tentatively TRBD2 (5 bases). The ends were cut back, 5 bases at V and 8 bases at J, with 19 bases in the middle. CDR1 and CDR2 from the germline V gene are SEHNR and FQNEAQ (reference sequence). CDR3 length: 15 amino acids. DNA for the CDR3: TGTGCCAGCAGCCACAGCGGTCCCCCATCCGATGAGCAGTTCTTC. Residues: CASSHSGPPSDEQFF.

The CDR3 region is CASSEAGERNYGYTF. The CDR3 DNA follows: TGTGCCAGCAGTGAAGCAGGGGAACGGAACTATGGCTACACCTTC. The chain joins TRBV2 to TRBJ1-2; a possible D gene is TRBD1 (5 bases). CDR3 length: 15 amino acids. V lost 0 bases and J 2 bases, leaving 10 bases between the germline ends. Germline V gives CDR1 SNHLY, CDR2 FYNNEI. The full variable domain, in which reference TRBV2 and TRBJ1-2 provide the parts outside the CDR3, is EPEVTQTPSHQVTQMGQEVILRCVPISNHLYFYWYRQILGQKVEFLVSFYNNEISEKSEIFDDQFSVERPDGSNFTLKIRSTKLEDSAMYFCASSEAGERNYGYTFGSGTRLTVV.

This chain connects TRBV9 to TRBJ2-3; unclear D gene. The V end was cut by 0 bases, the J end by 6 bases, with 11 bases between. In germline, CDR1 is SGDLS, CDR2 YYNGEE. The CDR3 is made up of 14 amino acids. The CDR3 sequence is CASSVDPGRDTQYF. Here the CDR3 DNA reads TGTGCCAGCAGCGTAGACCCTGGCCGCGATACGCAGTATTTT.

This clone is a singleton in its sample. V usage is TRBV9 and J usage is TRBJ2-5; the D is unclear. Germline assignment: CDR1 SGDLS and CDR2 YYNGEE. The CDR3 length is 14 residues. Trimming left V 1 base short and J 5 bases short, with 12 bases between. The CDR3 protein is CASSVPGPPETQYF. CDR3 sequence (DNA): TGTGCCAGCAGCGTACCTGGGCCACCGGAGACCCAGTACTTC.

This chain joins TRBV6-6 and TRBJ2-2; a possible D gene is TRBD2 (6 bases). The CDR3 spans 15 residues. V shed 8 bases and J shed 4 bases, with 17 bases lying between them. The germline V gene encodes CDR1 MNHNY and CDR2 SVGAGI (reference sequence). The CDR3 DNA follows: TGTGCCAGCTCAGGTGGGCAGGGACTCACCGGGGAGCTGTTTTTT. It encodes CASSGGQGLTGELFF.

CDR3 DNA sequence: TGTGCCAGCAGCCAGGGACAGGAGAACACCGGGGAGCTGTTTTTT. Its protein is CASSQGQENTGELFF. The chain has TRBV5-4 and TRBJ2-2, with TRBD1 matching over 8 bases. The CDR3 length is 15 residues. Germline V CDR1 and CDR2: SGHNT, YYREEE (reference sequence). The junction had 3 bases not matched to a gene; V was cut back by 4 bases and J by 1 base.

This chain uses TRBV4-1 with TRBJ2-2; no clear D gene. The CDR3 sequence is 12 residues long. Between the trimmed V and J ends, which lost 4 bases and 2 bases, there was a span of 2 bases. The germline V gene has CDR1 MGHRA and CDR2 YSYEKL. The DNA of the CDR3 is TGCGCCAGCAGCCCTAACACCGGGGAGCTGTTTTTT. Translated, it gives CASSPNTGELFF.

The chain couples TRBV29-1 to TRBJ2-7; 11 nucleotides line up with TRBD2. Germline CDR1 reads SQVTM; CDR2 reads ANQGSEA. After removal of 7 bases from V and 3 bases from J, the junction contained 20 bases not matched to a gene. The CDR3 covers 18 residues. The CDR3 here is CSAAGTSGTPLRFYEQYF. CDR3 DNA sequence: TGCAGCGCTGCCGGGACTAGCGGCACCCCCCTCCGTTTCTACGAGCAGTACTTC.

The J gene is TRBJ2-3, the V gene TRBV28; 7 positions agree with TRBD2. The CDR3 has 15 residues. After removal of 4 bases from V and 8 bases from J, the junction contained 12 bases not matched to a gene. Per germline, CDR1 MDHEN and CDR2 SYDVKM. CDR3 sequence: CASSSGTTAQTTQYF. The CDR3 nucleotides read TGTGCCAGCAGTTCGGGGACTACTGCACAGACTACGCAGTATTTT.

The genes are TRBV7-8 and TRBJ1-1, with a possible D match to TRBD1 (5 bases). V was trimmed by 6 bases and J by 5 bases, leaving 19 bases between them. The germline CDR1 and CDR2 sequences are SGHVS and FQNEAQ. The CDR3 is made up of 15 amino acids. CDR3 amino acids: CASSLESGVWTEAFF. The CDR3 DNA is TGTGCCAGCAGTCTAGAGTCGGGGGTTTGGACTGAAGCTTTCTTT. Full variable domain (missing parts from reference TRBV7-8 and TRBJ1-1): GAGVSQSPRYKVAKRGQDVALRCDPISGHVSLFWYQQALGQGPEFLTYFQNEAQLDKSGLPSDRFFAERPEGSVSTLKIQRTQQEDSAVYLCASSLESGVWTEAFFGQGTRLTVV.

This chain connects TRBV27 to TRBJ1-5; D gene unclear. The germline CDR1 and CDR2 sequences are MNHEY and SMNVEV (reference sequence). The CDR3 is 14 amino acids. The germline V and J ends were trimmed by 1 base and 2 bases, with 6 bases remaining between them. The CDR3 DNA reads TGTGCCAGCAGTTTATTCGCGGGCAATCAGCCCCAGCATTTT. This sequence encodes CASSLFAGNQPQHF.

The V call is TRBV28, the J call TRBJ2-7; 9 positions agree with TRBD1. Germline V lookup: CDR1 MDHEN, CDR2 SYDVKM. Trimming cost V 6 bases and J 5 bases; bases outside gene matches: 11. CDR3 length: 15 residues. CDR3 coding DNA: TGTGCCAGCAGCACCCGGCGGGACAGGGCGCACGAGCAGTACTTC. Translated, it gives CASSTRRDRAHEQYF. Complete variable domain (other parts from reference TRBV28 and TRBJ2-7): DVKVTQSSRYLVKRTGEKVFLECVQDMDHENMFWYRQDPGLGLRLIYFSYDVKMKEKGDIPEGYSVSREKKERFSLILESASTNQTSMYLCASSTRRDRAHEQYFGPGTRLTVT.

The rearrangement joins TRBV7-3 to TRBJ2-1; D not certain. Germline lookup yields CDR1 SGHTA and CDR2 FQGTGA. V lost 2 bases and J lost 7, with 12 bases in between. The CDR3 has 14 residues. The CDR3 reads CASSLGPPPNEQFF. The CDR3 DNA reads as TGTGCCAGCAGCTTAGGGCCACCTCCTAATGAGCAGTTCTTC.

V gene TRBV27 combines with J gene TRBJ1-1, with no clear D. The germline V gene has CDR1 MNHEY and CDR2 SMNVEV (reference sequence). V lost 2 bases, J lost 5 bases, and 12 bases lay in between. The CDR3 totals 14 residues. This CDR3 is CASSLESRGTEAFF. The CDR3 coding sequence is TGTGCCAGCAGTTTAGAATCCCGAGGGACTGAAGCTTTCTTT.

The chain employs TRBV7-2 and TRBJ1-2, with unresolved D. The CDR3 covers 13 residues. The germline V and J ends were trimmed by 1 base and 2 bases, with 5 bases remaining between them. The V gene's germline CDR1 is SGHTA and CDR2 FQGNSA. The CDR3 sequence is CASSLGGNYGYTF. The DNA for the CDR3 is TGTGCCAGCAGCTTAGGAGGGAACTATGGCTACACCTTC.

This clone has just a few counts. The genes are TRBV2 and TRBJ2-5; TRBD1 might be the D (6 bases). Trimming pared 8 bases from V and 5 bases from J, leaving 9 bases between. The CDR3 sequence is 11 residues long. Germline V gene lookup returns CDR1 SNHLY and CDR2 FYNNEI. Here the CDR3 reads CASQGRETQYF. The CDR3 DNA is TGTGCCAGCCAGGGGCGCGAGACCCAGTACTTC.

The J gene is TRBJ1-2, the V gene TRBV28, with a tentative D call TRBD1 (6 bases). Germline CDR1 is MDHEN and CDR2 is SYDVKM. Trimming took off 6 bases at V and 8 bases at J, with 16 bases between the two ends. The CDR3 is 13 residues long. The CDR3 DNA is TGTGCCAGCAGAGTTGACAGGATGATAGGCTACACCTTC. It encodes CASRVDRMIGYTF.